This is a list of T cell receptor beta chains from one sample in a study of beta chain features in type 1 diabetes. TCRdb keeps only in-frame clones here, not all; method: immunoSEQ multiplex PCR. This table holds some 350,000 clones, about 13% found once. The material sequenced was naive CD4+ T cells from blood. These receptors were obtained from a woman between 18 and 29 years old with type 1 diabetes. The CDR3 runs from the conserved cysteine through the conserved F or W. The order of the fields is V gene, J gene, D gene, clone size, CDR3 protein, CDR3 DNA. D genes are given only for firm matches. Rows may omit the clone size; those that give it use once, few, many or a size class.

TRBV19	TRBJ2-7	TRBD2	few	CASSMTSGTAYEQYF	TGTGCCAGTAGTATGACTAGCGGGACAGCCTACGAGCAGTACTTC
TRBV5-1	TRBJ2-3	TRBD2	-	CASSWAPGLAGADTQYF	TGCGCCAGCAGCTGGGCTCCGGGACTAGCGGGAGCAGATACGCAGTATTTT
TRBV27	TRBJ2-2	TRBD2	few	CASSGTSGTGELFF	TGTGCCAGCAGTGGGACTAGCGGGACCGGGGAGCTGTTTTTT
TRBV18	TRBJ2-5	TRBD1	few	CASSPRLGARGRETQYF	TGTGCCAGCTCACCTCGGCTTGGGGCCAGGGGGCGAGAGACCCAGTACTTC
TRBV27	TRBJ2-3	-	few	CASRPGLSTDTQYF	TGTGCCAGCAGGCCAGGGCTCAGCACAGATACGCAGTATTTT
TRBV18	TRBJ2-1	TRBD2	few	CASSPPVLAGTYNEQFF	TGTGCCAGCTCACCACCGGTACTAGCGGGAACCTACAATGAGCAGTTCTTC
TRBV27	TRBJ1-1	-	-	CASSLSSGNTEAFF	TGTGCCAGCAGTTTATCTTCAGGCAACACTGAAGCTTTCTTT
TRBV30	TRBJ2-1	-	-	CAWRTGLNEQFF	TGTGCCTGGAGAACAGGTCTAAATGAGCAGTTCTTC
TRBV5-1	TRBJ2-7	-	few	CASSHADFQSYEQYF	TGCGCCAGCAGCCATGCCGACTTCCAATCCTACGAGCAGTACTTC
TRBV4-1	TRBJ2-1	-	few	CASSQGGAQTYNEQFF	TGCGCCAGCAGCCAGGGGGGGGCTCAAACGTACAATGAGCAGTTCTTC
TRBV6-5	TRBJ2-1	-	-	CASSYSHGTLHNEQFF	TGTGCCAGCAGTTACTCCCACGGGACACTGCACAATGAGCAGTTCTTC
TRBV9	TRBJ2-1	TRBD2	few	CASSAQVGLAGNEQFF	TGTGCCAGCAGCGCCCAGGTGGGCCTAGCGGGAAATGAGCAGTTCTTC
TRBV7-2	TRBJ2-1	TRBD2	-	CASSWEGTSGYEQFF	TGTGCCAGCAGCTGGGAAGGGACTAGCGGGTATGAGCAGTTCTTC
TRBV27	TRBJ2-1	-	-	CASRVDSGAYNEQFF	TGTGCCAGCAGGGTTGATTCGGGGGCCTACAATGAGCAGTTCTTC
TRBV4-3	TRBJ2-1	TRBD2	-	CASSQGELAGYNEQFF	TGCGCCAGCAGCCAAGGGGAGCTAGCGGGCTACAATGAGCAGTTCTTC
TRBV7-9	TRBJ2-3	-	few	CASSLGRTGMADTQYF	TGTGCCAGCAGCTTAGGCCGTACGGGGATGGCGGATACGCAGTATTTT
TRBV7-2	TRBJ1-5	-	-	CASSASLGGFNQPQHF	TGTGCCAGCAGCGCCTCCCTGGGGGGGTTCAATCAGCCCCAGCATTTT
TRBV30	TRBJ2-5	TRBD1	few	CALTGGGETQYF	TGTGCCCTAACAGGGGGCGGGGAGACCCAGTACTTC
TRBV7-8	TRBJ2-5	-	few	CASSRDSGQETQYF	TGTGCCAGCAGCCGGGACTCGGGACAAGAGACCCAGTACTTC
TRBV7-2	TRBJ2-6	-	-	CASSLVGPEVGANVLTF	TGTGCCAGCAGCTTAGTAGGGCCGGAGGTGGGGGCCAACGTCCTGACTTTC
TRBV6-6	TRBJ2-5	TRBD1	few	CASSLGQQETQYF	TGTGCCAGCAGCCTGGGACAGCAAGAGACCCAGTACTTC
TRBV28	TRBJ2-3	-	once	CASSLGPTDTQYF	TGTGCCAGCAGTTTAGGGCCCACAGATACGCAGTATTTT
TRBV11-3	TRBJ1-2	-	-	CASRPTGDYGYTF	TGTGCCAGCAGGCCTACAGGAGACTATGGCTACACCTTC
TRBV25-1	TRBJ2-2	TRBD2	-	CASGEAGVAGELFF	TGTGCCAGCGGGGAAGCGGGAGTAGCCGGGGAGCTGTTTTTT
TRBV19	TRBJ1-5	TRBD1	-	CASSIGQDRSYSNQPQHF	TGTGCCAGTAGTATCGGACAGGATCGGTCCTATAGCAATCAGCCCCAGCATTTT
TRBV7-9	TRBJ2-3	TRBD2	-	CASSLGSTSPTDTQYF	TGTGCCAGCAGCTTAGGCTCGACTAGCCCCACAGATACGCAGTATTTT
TRBV2	TRBJ2-7	-	-	CASTSTNFHEQYF	TGTGCCAGCACCTCGACTAATTTCCACGAGCAGTACTTC
TRBV30	TRBJ2-1	TRBD2	few	CAWSPYTSGRREFF	TGTGCCTGGAGTCCATACACTAGCGGGAGGAGGGAGTTCTTC
TRBV19	TRBJ1-5	TRBD1	-	CAGGTGTKHQPQHF	TGTGCCGGGGGGACAGGGACGAAACATCAGCCCCAGCATTTT
TRBV20-1	TRBJ2-7	TRBD1	-	CSALTGMEQYF	TGCAGTGCTTTGACAGGGATGGAGCAGTACTTC
TRBV11-2	TRBJ2-4	-	few	CASSLVGGRLAKNIQYF	TGTGCCAGCAGCTTAGTAGGTGGCAGACTAGCCAAAAACATTCAGTACTTC
TRBV30	TRBJ1-5	TRBD1	-	CAWSVQGLNQPQHF	TGTGCCTGGAGTGTACAGGGGCTCAATCAGCCCCAGCATTTT
TRBV29-1	TRBJ1-1	TRBD1	few	CSVSGQLNTEAFF	TGCAGCGTGTCGGGACAGCTGAACACTGAAGCTTTCTTT
TRBV11-3	TRBJ2-5	-	-	CASSLVGGETQYF	TGTGCCAGCAGCTTAGTCGGAGGGGAGACCCAGTACTTC
TRBV18	TRBJ2-1	-	few	CASSPHRLVASSYNEQFF	TGTGCCAGCTCACCCCACCGACTAGTGGCGAGCTCCTACAATGAGCAGTTCTTC
TRBV10-3	TRBJ2-3	-	-	CAISGFVDTQYF	TGTGCCATCAGTGGTTTCGTGGATACGCAGTATTTT
TRBV29-1	TRBJ1-2	-	-	CSVAVWRSGYTF	TGCAGCGTTGCGGTGTGGCGGTCGGGCTACACCTTC
TRBV13	TRBJ1-5	-	few	CASTVQGRGQPQHF	TGTGCCAGCACCGTACAGGGCAGGGGTCAGCCCCAGCATTTT
TRBV4-1	TRBJ2-1	TRBD2	few	CASSHGLAGFYYNEQFF	TGCGCCAGCAGCCATGGACTAGCGGGATTCTACTACAATGAGCAGTTCTTC
TRBV27	TRBJ2-5	TRBD2	few	CASSPLRTSGSLGETQYF	TGTGCCAGCAGTCCACTCCGGACTAGCGGGAGTCTAGGAGAGACCCAGTACTTC
TRBV5-1	TRBJ2-5	-	-	CASSLANYQETQYF	TGCGCCAGCAGCTTGGCCAACTACCAAGAGACCCAGTACTTC
TRBV18	TRBJ2-3	TRBD2	-	CASSPSPSSGARDTQYF	TGTGCCAGCTCACCCTCTCCCTCTAGCGGCGCCCGAGATACGCAGTATTTT
TRBV10-3	TRBJ1-2	TRBD1	few	CAITPGQGRNGYTF	TGTGCCATCACCCCGGGACAGGGGAGGAATGGCTACACCTTC
TRBV25-1	TRBJ2-1	TRBD1	-	CASSGFTGTGSNEQFF	TGTGCCAGCAGTGGCTTTACCGGGACAGGGTCCAATGAGCAGTTCTTC
TRBV5-1	TRBJ2-3	TRBD2	-	CASSSRLAGTDTQYF	TGCGCCAGCAGTTCTCGACTAGCGGGCACAGATACGCAGTATTTT
TRBV7-3	TRBJ2-1	-	few	CASSLNGRGDEQFF	TGTGCCAGCAGCTTAAACGGCAGGGGCGATGAGCAGTTCTTC
TRBV10-3	TRBJ1-1	-	few	CAISDRNTEAFF	TGTGCCATCAGTGACAGGAACACTGAAGCTTTCTTT
TRBV9	TRBJ2-7	TRBD1	-	CASSTGQGNYEQYF	TGTGCCAGCAGCACGGGACAGGGGAACTACGAGCAGTACTTC
TRBV9	TRBJ2-3	TRBD1	few	CASSARRQGDTDTQYF	TGTGCCAGCAGCGCGCGGAGACAGGGGGACACAGATACGCAGTATTTT
TRBV11-2	TRBJ2-7	TRBD2	-	CASSLVAGVGYEQYF	TGTGCCAGCAGCTTGGTAGCGGGAGTGGGGTACGAGCAGTACTTC
TRBV2	TRBJ2-7	-	-	CASGPTGTYEQYF	TGTGCCAGCGGACCGACAGGAACCTACGAGCAGTACTTC
TRBV9	TRBJ2-7	TRBD2	-	CASSVAPGGSYEQYF	TGTGCCAGCAGCGTAGCTCCGGGAGGGTCCTACGAGCAGTACTTC
TRBV4-3	TRBJ2-3	-	few	CASSQEARGRTDTQYF	TGCGCCAGCAGCCAAGAGGCTCGGGGTCGCACAGATACGCAGTATTTT
TRBV18	TRBJ2-2	TRBD1	once	CASSPFSGQGNTGELFF	TGTGCCAGCTCACCATTCTCAGGACAGGGCAACACCGGGGAGCTGTTTTTT
TRBV7-3	TRBJ2-1	TRBD2	-	CASSFAGTSVNEQFF	TGTGCCAGCAGCTTCGCCGGGACTAGCGTAAATGAGCAGTTCTTC